This TCR beta chain was profiled in a study of blood T cell repertoires in COVID-19. This clone was found once. CDR3 size: 16 residues. Trimming took 0 bases from V and 6 from J, leaving 14 bases between them. Germline lookup yields CDR1 MNHEY and CDR2 SVGEGT. In the original workflow: The authors estimated nucleated cell counts from reference gene primer amplification. The assay was immunoSEQ multiplex PCR, and TCRdb's table has in-frame clones only and misses some. That table supplies the V and J calls and clone size; D and trimming were determined from the DNA. The sample lists under 75,000 clones; under 90% were seen once.

What was sequenced was peripheral blood. The receptor was derived from a woman at least 80 years old with active or convalescent COVID-19. The gene calls are TRBV6-2 or TRBV6-3 and TRBJ2-2; possibly TRBD2 for D (5 bases). The CDR3 bases are TGTGCCAGCAGTTACTCGCCGGGAACCGAAGCCGGGGAGCTGTTTTTT. Translation gives CASSYSPGTEAGELFF.